One sample yielded the 2 T cell receptor beta chains listed below, sequenced in a study of blood T cell repertoires in COVID-19. Produced via immunoSEQ multiplex PCR; TCRdb's table is partial and in-frame only. The data contain about 320,000 clones, over 70% of them singletons. Sequenced: peripheral blood. These receptors all stem from a woman aged 45-60 years with acute or convalescent COVID-19.

The V and J genes are TRBV10-2 and TRBJ1-1, with D maybe TRBD1 (5 bases). This CDR3 spans 15 amino acids. CDR1 WSHSY and CDR2 SAAADI come from the germline V gene. V was shortened by 4 bases and J by 1 base, with 13 bases between the two germline ends. The CDR3 region has the DNA TGCGCCAGCAGTGGGACCCAGGGTGGGAACACTGAAGCTTTCTTT. Translation gives CASSGTQGGNTEAFF.

A note on this clone: Other DNA sequences in the same sample also yield this CDR3. CDR3 sequence: CSAQTEETQYF. CDR3 in DNA: TGCAGTGCTCAGACAGAAGAGACCCAGTACTTC. This chain connects TRBV20-1 to TRBJ2-5, with D possibly being TRBD1 (5 bases). CDR1 is DFQATT, CDR2 SNEGSKA, per germline (reference sequence). The V gene lost 5 bases and the J gene lost 3 bases, with 7 bases spanning the gap. The CDR3 sequence is 11 residues long.